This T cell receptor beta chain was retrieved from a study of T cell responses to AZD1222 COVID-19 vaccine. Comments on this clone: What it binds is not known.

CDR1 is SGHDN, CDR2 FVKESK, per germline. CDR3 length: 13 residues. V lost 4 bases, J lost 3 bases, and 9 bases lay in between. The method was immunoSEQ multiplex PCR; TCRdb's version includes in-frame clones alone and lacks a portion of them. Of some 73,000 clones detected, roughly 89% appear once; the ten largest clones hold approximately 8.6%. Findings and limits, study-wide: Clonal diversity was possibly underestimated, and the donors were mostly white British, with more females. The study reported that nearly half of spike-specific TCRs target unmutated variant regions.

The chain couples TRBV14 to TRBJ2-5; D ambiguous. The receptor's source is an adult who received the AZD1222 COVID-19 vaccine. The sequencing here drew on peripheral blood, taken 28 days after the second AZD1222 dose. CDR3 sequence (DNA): TGTGCCAGCAGCCCTAATGGGGAAGAGACCCAGTACTTC. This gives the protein CASSPNGEETQYF.